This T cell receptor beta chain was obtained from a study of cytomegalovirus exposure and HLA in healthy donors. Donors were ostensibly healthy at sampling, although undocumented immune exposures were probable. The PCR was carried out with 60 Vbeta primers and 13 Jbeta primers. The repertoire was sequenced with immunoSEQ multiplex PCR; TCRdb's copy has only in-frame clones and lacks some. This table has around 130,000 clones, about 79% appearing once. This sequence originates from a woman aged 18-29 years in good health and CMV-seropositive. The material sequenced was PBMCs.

CDR3 sequence reads: CASTGQRLIATNEKLFF. CDR3 DNA sequence: TGTGCCAGCACCGGACAGAGACTCATCGCAACTAATGAAAAACTGTTTTTT. The chain carries TRBV2 and TRBJ1-4; TRBD1 is a possible D gene (6 bases). CDR3 length: 17 amino acids. V lost 7 bases to trimming and J lost 0 bases, with 18 bases between them. Per germline, CDR1 SNHLY and CDR2 FYNNEI.